This T cell receptor (beta chain) was observed in a study of metastatic and nonmetastatic thyroid tumors. This clone was observed many times. Prior to thyroid surgery, none of the patients had received any treatment. TCRdb used MiXCR to call clones anew from the PCR reads. The sample carries about 25,000 clones, approximately 20% recorded once. The sequenced sample consisted of blood. The sequence was obtained from a male donor with papillary thyroid cancer or a benign thyroid nodule (not recorded which). Some clones in this sample may be carry-over from other donors' samples.

The CDR3 protein is CASSTWTGTIGPVEYF. CDR3 DNA: TGTGCCAGCAGCACTTGGACCGGGACTATCGGGCCTGTGGAGTACTTC. This chain uses TRBV7-9 with TRBJ2-7, with 7 nucleotides matching TRBD2. CDR1 is SEHNR and CDR2 is FQNEAQ in the germline V gene (reference sequence). Unmatched junction bases numbered 21, after V lost 5 bases and J lost 11 bases. CDR3 length: 16 amino acids.